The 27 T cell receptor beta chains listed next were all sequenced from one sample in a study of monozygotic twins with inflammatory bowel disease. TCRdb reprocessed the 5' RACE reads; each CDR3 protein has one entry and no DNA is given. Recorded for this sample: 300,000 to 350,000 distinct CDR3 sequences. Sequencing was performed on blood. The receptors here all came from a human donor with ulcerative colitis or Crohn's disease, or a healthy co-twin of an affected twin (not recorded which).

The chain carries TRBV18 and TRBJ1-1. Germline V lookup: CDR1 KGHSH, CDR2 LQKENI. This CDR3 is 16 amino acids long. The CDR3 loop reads CASSPSNLRLNTEAFF.

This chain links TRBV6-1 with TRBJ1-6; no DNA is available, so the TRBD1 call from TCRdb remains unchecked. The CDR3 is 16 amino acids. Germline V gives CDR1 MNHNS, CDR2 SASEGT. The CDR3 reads CASSRTFGTGLSTLHF.

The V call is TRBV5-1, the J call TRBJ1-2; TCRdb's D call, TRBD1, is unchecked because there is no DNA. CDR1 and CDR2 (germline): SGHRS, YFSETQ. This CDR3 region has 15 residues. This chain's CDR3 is CASSLIASGANGYTF.

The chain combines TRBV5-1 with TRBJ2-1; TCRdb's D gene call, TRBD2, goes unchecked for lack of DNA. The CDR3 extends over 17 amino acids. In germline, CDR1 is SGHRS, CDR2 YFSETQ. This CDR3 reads CASSFPKEAGASNEQFF.

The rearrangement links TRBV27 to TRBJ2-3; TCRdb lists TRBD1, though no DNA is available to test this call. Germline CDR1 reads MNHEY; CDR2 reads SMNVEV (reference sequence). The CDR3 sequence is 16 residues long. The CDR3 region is CASSLFRDSSTDTQYF.

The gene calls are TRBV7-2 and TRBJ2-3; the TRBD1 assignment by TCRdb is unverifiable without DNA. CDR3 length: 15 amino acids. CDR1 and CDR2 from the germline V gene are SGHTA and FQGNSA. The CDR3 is CASSLGGGYTDTQYF.

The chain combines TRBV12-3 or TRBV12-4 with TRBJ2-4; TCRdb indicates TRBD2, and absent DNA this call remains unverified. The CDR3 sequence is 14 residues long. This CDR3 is CASTRRELKNMQYF.

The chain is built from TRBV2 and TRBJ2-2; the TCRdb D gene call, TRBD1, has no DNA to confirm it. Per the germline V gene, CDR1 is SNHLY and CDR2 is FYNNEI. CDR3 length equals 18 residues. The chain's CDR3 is CASSGGPIRGIKTGELFF.

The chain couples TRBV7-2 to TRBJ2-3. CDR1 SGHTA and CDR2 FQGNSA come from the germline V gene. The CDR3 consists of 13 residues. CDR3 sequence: CASSLERRDTQYF.

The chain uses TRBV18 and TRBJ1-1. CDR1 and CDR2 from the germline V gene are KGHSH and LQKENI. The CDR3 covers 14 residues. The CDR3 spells CASSPMVGDREAFF.

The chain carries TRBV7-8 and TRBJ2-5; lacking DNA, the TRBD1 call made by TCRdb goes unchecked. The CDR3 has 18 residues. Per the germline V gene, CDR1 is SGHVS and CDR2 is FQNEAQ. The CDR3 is CASSLGEGAGLYGETQYF.

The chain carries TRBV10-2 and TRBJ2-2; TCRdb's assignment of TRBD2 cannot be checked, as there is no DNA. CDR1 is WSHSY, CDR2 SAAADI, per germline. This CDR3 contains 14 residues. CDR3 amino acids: CASIVSGGTGELFF.

The CDR3 spells CASSQAGETEAFF. The chain couples TRBV25-1 to TRBJ1-1; the D call of TRBD1 rests on TCRdb alone, since no DNA is present to check it. This CDR3 is built from 13 residues. Germline CDR1 reads MGHDK; CDR2 reads SYGVNS.

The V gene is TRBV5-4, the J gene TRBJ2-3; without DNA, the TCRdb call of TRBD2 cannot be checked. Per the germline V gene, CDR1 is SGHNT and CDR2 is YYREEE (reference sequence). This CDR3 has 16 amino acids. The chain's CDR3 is CASSTGTSGTTDTQYF.

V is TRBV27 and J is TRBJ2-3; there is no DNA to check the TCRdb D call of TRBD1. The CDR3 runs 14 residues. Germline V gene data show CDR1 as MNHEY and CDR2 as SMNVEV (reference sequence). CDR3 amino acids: CASSWGGFGDTQYF.

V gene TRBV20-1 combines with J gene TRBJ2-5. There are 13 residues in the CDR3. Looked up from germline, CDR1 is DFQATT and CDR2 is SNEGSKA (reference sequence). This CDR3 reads CSARAANRETQYF.

The CDR3: CASSYQSSYEQYF. The chain joins TRBV6-5 to TRBJ2-7. CDR1 MNHEY and CDR2 SVGAGI come from the germline V gene. CDR3 length: 13 amino acids.

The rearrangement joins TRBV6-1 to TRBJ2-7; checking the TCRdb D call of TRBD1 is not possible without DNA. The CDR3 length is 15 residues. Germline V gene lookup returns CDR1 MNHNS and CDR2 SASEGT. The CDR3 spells CASGKKGQVYYEQYF.

This CDR3 reads CSARAPGLSYNEQFF. The chain uses TRBV20-1 and TRBJ2-1; TCRdb lists TRBD2, though no DNA is available to test this call. CDR3 size: 15 residues. Germline V gene sequence: CDR1 DFQATT, CDR2 SNEGSKA (reference sequence).

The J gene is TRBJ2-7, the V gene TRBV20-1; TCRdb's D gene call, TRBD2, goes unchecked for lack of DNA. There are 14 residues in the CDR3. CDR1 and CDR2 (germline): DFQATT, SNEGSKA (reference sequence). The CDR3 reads CSALNSGDSYEQYF.

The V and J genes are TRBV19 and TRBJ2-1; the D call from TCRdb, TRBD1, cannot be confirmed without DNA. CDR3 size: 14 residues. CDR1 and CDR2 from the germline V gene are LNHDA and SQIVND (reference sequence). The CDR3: CASRRSGGVNEQFF.

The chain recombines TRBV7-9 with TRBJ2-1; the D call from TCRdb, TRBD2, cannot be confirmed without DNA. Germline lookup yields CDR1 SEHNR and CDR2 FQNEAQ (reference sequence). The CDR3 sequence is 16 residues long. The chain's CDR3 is CASSAATSEAYNEQFF.

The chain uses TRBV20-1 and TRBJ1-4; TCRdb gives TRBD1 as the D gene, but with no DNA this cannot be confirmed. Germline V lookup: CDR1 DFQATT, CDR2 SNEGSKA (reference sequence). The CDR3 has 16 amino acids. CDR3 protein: CSARVLRGQQNEKLFF.

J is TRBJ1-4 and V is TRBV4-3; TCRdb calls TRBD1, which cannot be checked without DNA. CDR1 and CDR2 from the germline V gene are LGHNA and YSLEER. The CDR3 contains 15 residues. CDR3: CASSPGDRGIEKLFF.

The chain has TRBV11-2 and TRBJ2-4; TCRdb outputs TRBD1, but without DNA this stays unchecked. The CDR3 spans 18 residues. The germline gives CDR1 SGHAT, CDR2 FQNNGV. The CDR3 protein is CASSSHLPGQLAKNIQYF.

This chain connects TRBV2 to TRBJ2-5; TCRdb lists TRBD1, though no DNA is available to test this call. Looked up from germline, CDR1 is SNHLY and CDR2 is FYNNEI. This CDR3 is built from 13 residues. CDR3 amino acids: CASRRDRQETQYF.

CDR3: CASSEWGSGPFAFF. The chain combines TRBV6-1 with TRBJ1-1; the TCRdb D gene call, TRBD1, has no DNA to confirm it. Germline V gene sequence: CDR1 MNHNS, CDR2 SASEGT. The CDR3 loop spans 14 amino acids.